The rows below give T cell receptor beta chains drawn from one sample of a study of radiation and T cells in renal cell carcinoma. TCRdb's table, derived via immunoSEQ multiplex PCR, lists solely in-frame clones and lacks some. The sample lists roughly 130,000 clones, approximately 90% seen once, with nearly 6% in the top ten. The material was blood, obtained from a patient whose treatment included radiotherapy and nephrectomy. Receptors originate from a woman in her seventies with renal cell carcinoma. Both conserved end residues are part of each CDR3. A D gene is named only where the DNA matches it firmly. For some rows the clone size is stated as once, few or many, or as a class when expanded; others skip it.

v_gene	abundance	j_gene	d_gene	CDR3nt	CDR3aa
TRBV7-2	NA	TRBJ2-7	TRBD2	TGTGCCAGCAGCTTAAGGAGGCCTAGCGGGGTCTCCGAGCAGTACTTC	CASSLRRPSGVSEQYF
TRBV5-4	NA	TRBJ2-2	TRBD1	TGTGCCAGCAGCCCCCCGACAGGGGAGTACGGGGAGCTGTTTTTT	CASSPPTGEYGELFF
TRBV27	NA	TRBJ2-4	TRBD2	TGTGCCAGCAGTCCCTTGACCGGGGGGGACATTCAGTACTTC	CASSPLTGGDIQYF
TRBV7-2	NA	TRBJ2-3	TRBD2	TGTGCCAGCAGCTTAGACGGGGGGAGGACAGATACGCAGTATTTT	CASSLDGGRTDTQYF
TRBV11-2	NA	TRBJ1-4	TRBD1	TGTGCCAGCAGCTTAGGGGACAGGACTAATGAAAAACTGTTTTTT	CASSLGDRTNEKLFF
TRBV9	NA	TRBJ2-2	NA	TGTGCCAGCAGCGTAGGGGGGAACACCGGGGAGCTGTTTTTT	CASSVGGNTGELFF
TRBV30	NA	TRBJ2-7	NA	TGTGCCTGGAGTGCTATAAAGGGACTTTACTACGAGCAGTACTTC	CAWSAIKGLYYEQYF
TRBV15	NA	TRBJ2-1	NA	TGTGCCACCAGCAGAGGAGGGGACAATGAGCAGTTCTTC	CATSRGGDNEQFF
TRBV28	NA	TRBJ1-5	NA	TGTGCCATCGCCGGGGCAGGCAACAATCAGCCCCAGCATTTT	CAIAGAGNNQPQHF
TRBV2	NA	TRBJ2-1	NA	TGTGCCAGCAGTACCGACAGGAACCTTTACAATGAGCAGTTCTTC	CASSTDRNLYNEQFF
TRBV5-4	NA	TRBJ2-1	NA	TGTGCCAGCAGCGTGAGGTGGAATGAGCAGTTCTTC	CASSVRWNEQFF
TRBV20-1	NA	TRBJ2-3	NA	TGCAGTGCTCTTACGGGAGATACGCAGTATTTT	CSALTGDTQYF
TRBV19	NA	TRBJ1-5	NA	TGTGCCAGTAGTAGTCAGTATCAGCCCCAGCATTTT	CASSSQYQPQHF
TRBV7-2	NA	TRBJ2-5	TRBD2	TGTGCCAGCAACATCGCCGGGACTAGCGGGGGGGAGACCCAGTACTTC	CASNIAGTSGGETQYF
TRBV30	NA	TRBJ1-1	TRBD1	TGTGCCGGAGACAGGGGATACACTGAAGCTTTCTTT	CAGDRGYTEAFF
TRBV9	NA	TRBJ2-5	TRBD2	TGTGCCAGCAGCGTAGGCGGGTTGGCGGGGGTGGAGACCCAGTACTTC	CASSVGGLAGVETQYF
TRBV14	NA	TRBJ2-5	TRBD2	TGTGCCAGCAGCCAAGAAGGACTAGCGCGTGAGACCCAGTACTTC	CASSQEGLARETQYF
TRBV6-5	NA	TRBJ2-7	TRBD1	TGTGCCAGCAGTTCCCCAGGACAGGGGACCTACGAGCAGTACTTC	CASSSPGQGTYEQYF
TRBV6-6	NA	TRBJ2-7	NA	TGTGCCAGCACTCTCGTCCGCGGGTACGAGCAGTACTTC	CASTLVRGYEQYF
TRBV28	NA	TRBJ2-5	TRBD2	TGTGCCAGCAGTCCACCAGCTAGCGGGGGACGAGCCCAGTACTTC	CASSPPASGGRAQYF
TRBV9	NA	TRBJ1-3	NA	TGTGCCAGCAGCGTGGGGAGCTCTGGAAACACCATATATTTT	CASSVGSSGNTIYF
TRBV5-1	NA	TRBJ2-5	NA	TGCGCCAGCAGCTTGGCTGGGAAAGAGACCCAGTACTTC	CASSLAGKETQYF
TRBV7-2	NA	TRBJ2-1	NA	TGTGCCAGCAGCTTAGCGTCAGGGAAGAATGAGCAGTTCTTC	CASSLASGKNEQFF
TRBV5-4	NA	TRBJ2-4	TRBD2	TGTGCCAGCAGCACCGGGACTAGCGGGGGGCCCGATACCATTCAGTACTTC	CASSTGTSGGPDTIQYF
TRBV18	NA	TRBJ1-1	TRBD1	TGTGCCAGCTCACCTAGGACAGGCACTGAAGCTTTCTTT	CASSPRTGTEAFF
TRBV7-2	NA	TRBJ2-3	NA	TGTGCCAGCAGCTGGCCCACTATAGATACGCAGTATTTT	CASSWPTIDTQYF
TRBV5-1	NA	TRBJ1-2	NA	TGCGCCAGCAGCTTGGGGACAACTACAAACTATGGCTACACCTTC	CASSLGTTTNYGYTF
TRBV7-2	NA	TRBJ2-2	TRBD2	TGTGCCAGCAGCCCACTAGTAGCGGGGGCCGGAAACACCGGGGAGCTGTTTTTT	CASSPLVAGAGNTGELFF
TRBV7-2	NA	TRBJ2-7	NA	TGTGCCAGCAGCTTACTGCGGGGGCGCCCCGGGTACGAGCAGTACTTC	CASSLLRGRPGYEQYF
TRBV2	NA	TRBJ2-1	NA	TGTGCCAGCAGTGACGGGCAGGTCAAACCTGAGCAGTTCTTC	CASSDGQVKPEQFF
TRBV29-1	NA	TRBJ1-5	TRBD1	TGCAGCGTTGAAACAGGGGGCGGAGGCAATCAGCCCCAGCATTTT	CSVETGGGGNQPQHF
TRBV5-4	NA	TRBJ2-7	NA	TGTGCCAGCAGCTTGGAGACCCTGACCTACGAGCAGTACTTC	CASSLETLTYEQYF
TRBV14	NA	TRBJ2-7	NA	TGTGCCAGCAGCGTGGGCCACGAGCAGTACTTC	CASSVGHEQYF
TRBV6-5	once	TRBJ1-4	NA	TGTGCCAGCAGTTACTCGGGGGTCGGTAATGAAAAACTGTTTTTT	CASSYSGVGNEKLFF
TRBV19	NA	TRBJ1-3	NA	TGTGCCAGTAGTACCGAGTTCAACACCATATATTTT	CASSTEFNTIYF
TRBV5-6	NA	TRBJ2-1	TRBD1	TGTGCCAGCAGCTTGGGAGACAGGGGTTACAATGAGCAGTTCTTC	CASSLGDRGYNEQFF
TRBV28	NA	TRBJ2-1	TRBD1	TGTGCCAGCAGTCCCCCCGACAGGGTTTGGGAGCAGTTCTTC	CASSPPDRVWEQFF
TRBV4-2	NA	TRBJ1-4	NA	TGTGCCAGCAGCCAAGAAGGGGTTTTCGGGGAAAAACTGTTTTTT	CASSQEGVFGEKLFF
TRBV25-1	NA	TRBJ1-4	NA	TGTGCCAGCAGTGAATCAGACAGCTTTAATGAAAAACTGTTTTTT	CASSESDSFNEKLFF
TRBV20-1	NA	TRBJ1-2	NA	TGCAGTGCTGGACGGGAGGGCTACACCTTC	CSAGREGYTF
TRBV15	NA	TRBJ2-7	TRBD1	TGTGCCACCAGCAGATTAGGGACAGCCGAGCAGTACTTC	CATSRLGTAEQYF
TRBV9	once	TRBJ2-2	NA	TGTGCCAGCAGCGCAATGGCGACCTTAGGCCGGGAGCTGTTTTTT	CASSAMATLGRELFF